These T cell receptor beta chains were read from a single sample in a study of identical twins. TCRdb independently ran MiXCR on the 5' RACE reads; one entry per CDR3 protein. The sample lists under 400,000 distinct CDR3 sequences, approximately 10% seen once, with roughly 8.7% in the top ten. The sequencing sample was made of naive T cells sorted from blood. The receptors here all came from a woman aged 45-60 years in good health. CDR3s leave out the opening cysteine and the closing phenylalanine or tryptophan. D genes are given only for firm matches.

d_call | j_call | v_call | cdr3_aa
NA | TRBJ2-2 | TRBV7-9 | ASSPRPNDNTGELF
NA | TRBJ2-3 | TRBV9 | ASTGTSTDTQY
NA | TRBJ2-1 | TRBV7-3 | ASSSTNFGEQF
TRBD2 | TRBJ2-1 | TRBV12-3/TRBV12-4 | ASRSGLAVNREQF
NA | TRBJ2-3 | TRBV21-1 | ASSKEAWLSSTDTQY
NA | TRBJ2-2 | TRBV5-1 | ASSLSGTPNTGELF
NA | TRBJ2-5 | TRBV5-1 | ASSLPGTETQY
NA | TRBJ2-1 | TRBV10-2 | ASSDSGLKF
NA | TRBJ2-7 | TRBV20-1 | SARDARGSDHEQY
TRBD1 | TRBJ1-1 | TRBV20-1 | SARGQGVYTEAF
TRBD2 | TRBJ2-2 | TRBV12-3/TRBV12-4 | ASSFSSGSSGELF
NA | TRBJ2-2 | TRBV5-1 | ASSLLGPNTGELF
TRBD1 | TRBJ2-4 | TRBV27 | ASSTLTGKPKNIQY
TRBD1 | TRBJ2-6 | TRBV7-9 | ASSNLGQARFSGANVLT
TRBD1 | TRBJ2-7 | TRBV7-6 | ASSSSPGTGSPYEQY
NA | TRBJ2-2 | TRBV27 | ATAQDTLLLGGELF
NA | TRBJ2-1 | TRBV29-1 | SVRVFYEQF
NA | TRBJ2-3 | TRBV5-1 | ASNGDPAVRTDTQY
NA | TRBJ1-5 | TRBV6-5 | ASGGYHSNQPQH
NA | TRBJ1-3 | TRBV29-1 | SVGVFGNTIY
TRBD1 | TRBJ2-3 | TRBV29-1 | SVTPGQGTDTQY
TRBD1 | TRBJ2-5 | TRBV20-1 | SARATGEETQY
NA | TRBJ2-1 | TRBV10-3 | AISELVNEQF
TRBD1 | TRBJ2-6 | TRBV27 | ASSSLTGGVSGANVLT
NA | TRBJ1-5 | TRBV6-5 | ASSYSGSIGRQPQH
NA | TRBJ1-2 | TRBV7-9 | ASSFGYGYT
TRBD2 | TRBJ2-1 | TRBV6-2/TRBV6-3 | ASSYSPPSGIYNEQF
TRBD2 | TRBJ2-3 | TRBV12-3/TRBV12-4 | ASSPLGGKTDTQY
NA | TRBJ1-6 | TRBV10-3 | AITLGTENSPLH
NA | TRBJ1-1 | TRBV20-1 | SASPSRGAAEAF
NA | TRBJ2-2 | TRBV6-1 | ASRTGFNTGELF
NA | TRBJ1-2 | TRBV10-3 | AIRDGQYGYT
NA | TRBJ1-3 | TRBV25-1 | ASSDSPPGNTIY
TRBD1 | TRBJ2-1 | TRBV12-3/TRBV12-4 | AVSYRGEFSYNEQF
TRBD2 | TRBJ2-5 | TRBV7-9 | ASSSKRELGETQY
NA | TRBJ2-1 | TRBV20-1 | SARAPAEAYNEQF
NA | TRBJ1-2 | TRBV5-1 | ASSLGSSGYGYT
TRBD2 | TRBJ2-5 | TRBV5-1 | ASSRSSGEETQY
TRBD1 | TRBJ1-2 | TRBV20-1 | SAPGGSGYT
NA | TRBJ2-1 | TRBV5-1 | ASSFDWNEQF
NA | TRBJ2-1 | TRBV11-2 | ASSLVAAGSNEQF
NA | TRBJ2-1 | TRBV27 | ASSLSISYNEQF
NA | TRBJ2-3 | TRBV14 | ASSQGGAYTDTQY
TRBD1 | TRBJ2-4 | TRBV10-3 | AIRPRDRNIQY